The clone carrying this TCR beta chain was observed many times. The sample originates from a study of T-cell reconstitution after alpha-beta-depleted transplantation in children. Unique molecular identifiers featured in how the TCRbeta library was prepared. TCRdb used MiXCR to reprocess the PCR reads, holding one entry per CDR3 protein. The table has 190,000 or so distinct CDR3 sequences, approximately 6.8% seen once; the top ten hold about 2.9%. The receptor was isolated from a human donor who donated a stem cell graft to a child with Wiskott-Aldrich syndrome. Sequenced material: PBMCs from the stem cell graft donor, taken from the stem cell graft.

The CDR3 sequence: CASSGRKNIQYF. The CDR3 bases are TGTGCCAGCAGCGGCAGAAAAAACATTCAGTACTTC. This chain uses TRBV27 with TRBJ2-4, with D uncertain. V shed 6 bases and J shed 4 bases, with 7 bases lying between them. The CDR3 is made up of 12 amino acids. Germline V gene data show CDR1 as MNHEY and CDR2 as SMNVEV (reference sequence).